These T cell receptor beta chains were read from a single sample in a study of T cell responses to AZD1222 COVID-19 vaccine. Using immunoSEQ multiplex PCR, the repertoire was profiled, and TCRdb retains in-frame clones only, with some absent. This table holds about 40,000 clones, roughly 85% found once. Source: peripheral blood, taken 28 days after the second dose of the MenACWY control vaccine. The receptors stem from an adult who received the MenACWY meningococcal vaccine as a control. CDR3s leave out the opening cysteine and the closing phenylalanine or tryptophan.

CDR3aa	v_gene	j_gene
SVAGAFEPPEAF	TRBV29-1	TRBJ1-1
SVEGQDTEAF	TRBV29-1	TRBJ1-1
ASSVGARDEQY	TRBV9	TRBJ2-7
ASSYGLVNEQY	TRBV5-4	TRBJ2-7
ASSFDRTTYEQY	TRBV11-1	TRBJ2-7
ASSPPQGYNEKLF	TRBV28	TRBJ1-4
ASNREMPEAF	TRBV2	TRBJ1-1
ASSRGLSSSTDTQY	TRBV7-7	TRBJ2-3
ASSRGYLTEAF	TRBV9	TRBJ1-1
ASRTGWPGALGNTIY	TRBV28	TRBJ1-3
ASRDGVANQPQH	TRBV6-5	TRBJ1-5
ASSILLAGGYNEQF	TRBV19	TRBJ2-1
ASYSGTGKNQPQH	TRBV6-5	TRBJ1-5
ASSLRLGARAYNEQF	TRBV28	TRBJ2-1
ASSLGGQNTGELF	TRBV5-1	TRBJ2-2
ASLRDSNQPQH	TRBV2	TRBJ1-5
ASSLAGGQSYEQY	TRBV7-3	TRBJ2-7
ASNRLFAGTRTNEKLF	TRBV28	TRBJ1-4
SAPGTRGHEQF	TRBV29-1	TRBJ2-1
ASSSRTAPEQY	TRBV7-6	TRBJ2-7
ASSEGYGYT	TRBV6-1	TRBJ1-2
ASSEPRAGNTIY	TRBV2	TRBJ1-3
AIKRAGGNTEAF	TRBV10-3	TRBJ1-1
AISEPRGQGHRTGELF	TRBV10-3	TRBJ2-2